The 27 T cell receptor beta chains given below trace back to one sample, sequenced in a study of blood T cells in healthy people across ages (dated by TCRdb to about 2015). Library prep was done by 5' RACE. Sequencing took place on an Illumina HiSeq 2500. A second roughly 6 to 11 cycle PCR used a sample-barcoded 5' primer and a J-beta primer mix. TCRdb reprocessed the public reads (quality trimming at Q25 with fastp, clone calling with MiXCR) and kept in-frame beta chains. Rows are unified per CDR3 protein, each entry keeping the most common DNA and genes. This sample has about 1.6 million distinct CDR3 sequences in its table, and about 31% of those were observed once. The ten largest account for 11% of the sample. Specimen: blood. All receptors derive from a woman aged 25 to 39 in good health.

A word on this clonotype: An end of the junction differs from the germline gene, which may be a read error. This chain links TRBV7-9 with TRBJ1-4; maybe TRBD1 (5 bases). Looked up from germline, CDR1 is SEHNR and CDR2 is FQNEAQ (reference sequence). The length of the CDR3 is 16 residues. The CDR3 DNA reads as TGTGCCAGCAGCTTACCGGGACCGCCAACTAATGAAAAACGGTTTTTT. It encodes CASSLPGPPTNEKRFF.

A note on this clonotype: The junction departs from the called germline gene at one end, perhaps through a read error. This sequence joins TRBV5-1 and TRBJ2-7; 7 bases fit TRBD2. Germline assignment: CDR1 SGHRS and CDR2 YFSETQ. This CDR3 comprises 15 residues. CDR3 nucleotides: TGCGCCAGCAGGGAGCTAGCGGCCCCTTCCTACGGGCAGTATTTC. Residues: CASRELAAPSYGQYF.

This clonotype was seen only a few times. V is TRBV3-1 and J is TRBJ2-1; 8 bases align to TRBD2. The CDR3 is 15 residues long. Unmatched junction bases numbered 12, after V lost 4 bases and J lost 10 bases. Germline V gene data show CDR1 as LGHDT and CDR2 as YNNKEL (reference sequence). The DNA of the CDR3 is TGTGCCAGCAGCCCGGGAGGGGGATATAGCGCCGAGCAGTTCTTC. Amino acid sequence: CASSPGGGYSAEQFF.

There are many counts of this clonotype. The rearrangement uses TRBV27 and TRBJ2-7, with a tentative D call TRBD1 (6 bases). V was trimmed by 4 bases and J by 2 bases, leaving 15 bases between them. This CDR3 contains 15 residues. Per the germline V gene, CDR1 is MNHEY and CDR2 is SMNVEV (reference sequence). The CDR3 DNA sequence: TGTGCCAGCAGTTCCGGGACACCCGAGACCTACGAGCAGTACTTC. It yields the protein CASSSGTPETYEQYF.

The chain employs TRBV28 and TRBJ2-7; perhaps TRBD2 as D (5 bases). V shed 3 bases and J shed 5 bases, with 11 bases lying between them. Germline-derived CDR1 and CDR2 are MDHEN and SYDVKM. The CDR3 length is 13 residues. This CDR3 reads CASSFRGDNEQYF. The CDR3 DNA follows: TGTGCCAGCAGTTTCCGGGGTGATAACGAGCAGTACTTC.

The chain joins TRBV5-1 to TRBJ2-7; 7 positions agree with TRBD2. The CDR3 is 16 residues long. J lost 2 bases, V lost 0 bases, and 8 bases had no gene match. Germline values: CDR1 SGHRS, CDR2 YFSETQ. CDR3 region: CASSLGPGTTTYEQYF. The CDR3 DNA is TGCGCCAGCAGCTTGGGGCCAGGGACTACCACCTACGAGCAGTACTTC.

This rearrangement joins TRBV5-1 to TRBJ2-5; 8 bases are shared with TRBD1. The V segment lost 0 bases and the J segment 5 bases; nucleotides outside the gene matches: 9. The CDR3 consists of 16 residues. Germline V gene sequence: CDR1 SGHRS, CDR2 YFSETQ. The CDR3 coding sequence is TGCGCCAGCAGCTTGGAACTTTACAGGGGGAAGGAGACCCAGTACTTC. Translating gives CASSLELYRGKETQYF.

The sample holds a few counts of this clonotype. The chain's CDR3 is CSAPGLAGLYF. CDR3 coding DNA: TGCAGTGCTCCGGGACTAGCGGGATTGTACTTC. This chain uses TRBV20-1 with TRBJ2-7; 13 nucleotides match TRBD2. The CDR3 contains 11 residues. V was clipped by 5 bases and J by 12 bases; unmatched bases: 4. Looked up from germline, CDR1 is DFQATT and CDR2 is SNEGSKA (reference sequence).

This chain connects TRBV13 to TRBJ2-1, with no clear D. The CDR3 has 15 amino acids. Deletions cut 3 bases from V and 0 bases from J, with 9 bases between. From germline, CDR1 is PRHDT and CDR2 FYEKMQ (reference sequence). The DNA for the CDR3 is TGTGCCAGCAGCTTTCCTTTTACCTCCTACAATGAGCAGTTCTTC. This gives the protein CASSFPFTSYNEQFF.

The chain has TRBV5-5 and TRBJ2-5; weak D call: TRBD2 (7 bases). The end of the DNA is better explained by TRBJ2-7, so the J call may be wrong. The CDR3 is 16 amino acids. Germline V lookup: CDR1 SGHKS, CDR2 YYEKEE (reference sequence). CDR3 DNA sequence: TGTGCCAGCAGCTTGAGTCTAAGGGGGGGTGTAGACGAGCAGTACTTC. Amino acids: CASSLSLRGGVDEQYF.

The V call is TRBV20-1, the J call TRBJ2-3, with D possibly being TRBD2 (5 bases). V was pared by 4 bases and J by 2 bases, with 10 bases between. Per germline, CDR1 DFQATT and CDR2 SNEGSKA (reference sequence). This CDR3 is 13 amino acids long. The CDR3 DNA reads TGCAGTGCTAACGGGGAACACACAGATACGCAGTATTTT. It codes for CSANGEHTDTQYF.

The rearrangement joins TRBV28 to TRBJ1-2; D might be TRBD1 (5 bases). V lost 8 bases, J lost 4 bases, and 14 bases lay in between. Germline CDR1 MDHEN, CDR2 SYDVKM. This CDR3 is 13 amino acids long. CDR3 nucleotides: TGTGCCAGCCGCGCTCAGGGAGGCTATGGCTACACCTTC. It yields the protein CASRAQGGYGYTF.

This clonotype was seen a handful of times. V usage is TRBV7-9 and J usage is TRBJ2-1; 12 bases are a match to TRBD2. V was pared by 5 bases and J by 5 bases, with 7 bases of the junction left unmatched. The CDR3 runs 16 residues. From germline, CDR1 is SEHNR and CDR2 FQNEAQ (reference sequence). CDR3 DNA sequence: TGTGCCAGCAGCCCATCACTAGCGGGAGGACACAATGAGCAGTTCTTC. Translation gives CASSPSLAGGHNEQFF.

This clonotype was observed a few times. The rearrangement links TRBV10-2 to TRBJ2-4; maybe TRBD2 (5 bases). The DNA matches TRBJ2-7 better at its end, which makes the J call doubtful. This CDR3 has 12 amino acids. CDR1 WSHSY and CDR2 SAAADI come from the germline V gene. The CDR3 sequence: CASSEGAGEQYF. DNA of the CDR3: TGCGCCAGCAGTGAGGGTGCGGGCGAGCAGTACTTC.

This clonotype showed up just a few times. The rearrangement links TRBV7-9 to TRBJ2-2, with D hard to call. Per the germline V gene, CDR1 is SEHNR and CDR2 is FQNEAQ (reference sequence). Trimming shortened V by 5 bases and J by 1 base, and 8 bases separated the two germline ends. This CDR3 is built from 14 residues. The CDR3 DNA reads TGTGCCAGCAGCCCGCCAATGAACACCGGGGAGCTGTTTTTT. Its protein is CASSPPMNTGELFF.

This clonotype is a singleton in its sample. This chain links TRBV5-1 with TRBJ1-2; the match to TRBD1 covers 7 bases. The CDR3 totals 16 residues. The J segment lost 7 bases and the V segment lost 4 bases, leaving 16 bases of the junction unmatched. Per germline, CDR1 SGHRS and CDR2 YFSETQ. CDR3: CASSPGGQSPFFGYTF. CDR3 DNA: TGCGCCAGCAGCCCGGGGGGACAGTCCCCCTTCTTTGGCTACACCTTC.

The chain combines TRBV20-1 with TRBJ2-7, with a possible D match to TRBD2 (5 bases). The CDR3 covers 15 residues. Trimming removed 1 base at V and 4 bases at J, with 17 bases between. In germline, CDR1 is DFQATT, CDR2 SNEGSKA (reference sequence). The CDR3 nucleotides are TGCAGTGCTAGAGGGAGAGGAGGCGTTATTTACGAGCAGTACTTC. Protein: CSARGRGGVIYEQYF.

In its sample, this clonotype was seen a few times. The rearrangement uses TRBV6-5 and TRBJ2-5; D gene ambiguous. CDR1 and CDR2 (germline): MNHEY, SVGAGI. The ends were cut back, 5 bases at V and 5 bases at J, with 18 bases in the middle. The CDR3 length is 15 residues. CDR3 coding DNA: TGTGCCAGCAGTCCAATAAGGACCGAAGGCGAGACCCAGTACTTC. It yields the protein CASSPIRTEGETQYF.

This clonotype was detected a few times. The chain recombines TRBV20-1 with TRBJ2-2, with a weak D call TRBD1 (6 bases). Per germline, CDR1 DFQATT and CDR2 SNEGSKA (reference sequence). The CDR3 length is 13 residues. Trimming left V 3 bases short and J 7 bases short, with 12 bases between. CDR3 loop: CSASNRDGGELFF. In nucleotides, the CDR3 is TGCAGTGCTAGTAACAGGGACGGCGGGGAGCTGTTTTTT.

The chain carries TRBV11-2 and TRBJ2-3; 8 nucleotides agree with TRBD2. The V segment lost 7 bases and the J segment 4 bases; nucleotides outside the gene matches: 4. This CDR3 has 13 amino acids. Germline V gene data show CDR1 as SGHAT and CDR2 as FQNNGV. The CDR3 nucleotides are TGTGCCAGCACGGGGGGGGCCCCAGATACGCAGTATTTT. It yields the protein CASTGGAPDTQYF. The complete variable domain, with remaining parts taken from reference TRBV11-2 and TRBJ2-3, reads EAGVAQSPRYKIIEKRQSVAFWCNPISGHATLYWYQQILGQGPKLLIQFQNNGVVDDSQLPKDRFSAERLKGVDSTLKIQPAKLEDSAVYLCASTGGAPDTQYFGPGTRLTVL.

The chain joins TRBV11-2 to TRBJ1-2; TRBD1 aligns across 9 bases. The CDR3 is 14 residues long. Germline lookup yields CDR1 SGHAT and CDR2 FQNNGV. V lost 7 bases to trimming and J lost 3 bases; unmatched junction nucleotides: 6. CDR3 protein: CASTIDRGYYGYTF. The CDR3 DNA follows: TGTGCCAGCACCATCGACAGGGGGTACTATGGCTACACCTTC.

For this clonotype: At one end the junction does not follow the germline gene, possibly because of a read error. This sequence joins TRBV2 and TRBJ2-6, with D possibly being TRBD1 (6 bases). Germline V gene lookup returns CDR1 SNHLY and CDR2 FYNNEI. The CDR3 consists of 14 residues. As DNA, the CDR3 is TGTGTCAGCAGGGACACCTCTGGGGCCAACGTCCTGACTTTC. Protein: CVSRDTSGANVLTF.

The CDR3 DNA reads as TGTGCCAGTAGTCCTGGAGGGACAGGGAAAGATACGCAGTATTTT. Protein product: CASSPGGTGKDTQYF. The chain recombines TRBV19 with TRBJ2-3; the match to TRBD1 covers 9 bases. V lost 5 bases and J lost 5; bases outside the gene matches: 8. Per the germline V gene, CDR1 is LNHDA and CDR2 is SQIVND (reference sequence). The CDR3 runs to 15 residues.

This clonotype was recorded at least ten times. The chain carries TRBV7-2 and TRBJ2-3; D call uncertain. Germline CDR1 reads SGHTA; CDR2 reads FQGNSA. V shed 2 bases and J shed 0 bases, with 12 bases lying between them. This CDR3 region has 16 residues. CDR3 sequence: CASSLSGWGSTDTQYF. CDR3 nucleotide sequence: TGTGCCAGCAGCTTAAGTGGGTGGGGTAGCACAGATACGCAGTATTTT. Full variable domain (missing parts from reference TRBV7-2 and TRBJ2-3): GAGVSQSPSNKVTEKGKDVELRCDPISGHTALYWYRQSLGQGLEFLIYFQGNSAPDKSGLPSDRFSAERTGGSVSTLTIQRTQQEDSAVYLCASSLSGWGSTDTQYFGPGTRLTVL.

V and J are TRBV4-1 and TRBJ1-2; 7 bases are shared with TRBD1. Trimming took 1 base from V and 4 from J; bases not matched to a gene: 15. The germline V gene encodes CDR1 MGHRA and CDR2 YSYEKL. The CDR3 extends over 18 amino acids. DNA for the CDR3: TGCGCCAGCAGCCAAGGATGGGGCCGGGACAGCTTTCTCTATGGCTACACCTTC. This codes for CASSQGWGRDSFLYGYTF.

Only a few counts were recorded for this clonotype. The chain couples TRBV29-1 to TRBJ2-7; TRBD1 agrees at 7 bases. Trimming at V came to 1 base and at J to 2 bases, leaving 8 bases not matched to a gene. Per germline, CDR1 SQVTM and CDR2 ANQGSEA. This CDR3 comprises 15 residues. The CDR3 loop is CSVEARDSPTYEQYF. In DNA, the CDR3 is TGCAGCGTTGAAGCCCGGGACAGTCCTACCTACGAGCAGTACTTC.

V gene TRBV13 combines with J gene TRBJ2-5, with D tentatively TRBD2 (6 bases). Between the trimmed V and J ends, which lost 2 bases and 5 bases, there was a span of 21 bases. Germline CDR1 is PRHDT and CDR2 is FYEKMQ (reference sequence). The CDR3 extends over 17 amino acids. CDR3 nucleotides: TGTGCCAGCAGCTTAATTTCGGCTAGCGAGGCTAGGGAGACCCAGTACTTC. Its protein product is CASSLISASEARETQYF.